The 25 T cell receptor beta chains reported below all come from one sample, sequenced in a study of blood T cell repertoires in COVID-19. Assay used: immunoSEQ multiplex PCR; TCRdb lists only in-frame clones, some missing. Of 380,000 or so clones in the sample, over 75% were seen once. Material for sequencing was PBMCs or T cells enriched from blood (not recorded which). These receptors were taken from a young woman with acute COVID-19.

V and J are TRBV6-5 and TRBJ1-5, with D possibly matching TRBD1 (6 bases). With 6 bases removed from V and 4 bases from J, the gap between germline ends came to 13 bases. The CDR3 length is 14 residues. Germline V gene lookup returns CDR1 MNHEY and CDR2 SVGAGI. The CDR3 sequence is CASSTGQKNQPQHF. CDR3 DNA: TGTGCCAGCAGCACAGGGCAGAAAAATCAGCCCCAGCATTTT.

The chain recombines TRBV2 with TRBJ2-7; TRBD2 might be the D (5 bases). The CDR3 extends over 14 amino acids. Trimming cost V 3 bases and J 3 bases, with 12 bases left between them. In germline, CDR1 is SNHLY, CDR2 FYNNEI. Written as DNA, the CDR3 is TGTGCCAGCAGTGACGGGGTTTCAGGCTACGAGCAGTACTTC. It is translated as CASSDGVSGYEQYF.

In nucleotides, the CDR3 is TGTGCCAGCAGTCTGACAGGGACATGGGTGGATACGCAGTATTTT. Its protein product is CASSLTGTWVDTQYF. The gene calls are TRBV2 and TRBJ2-3; 7 bases match TRBD1. CDR1 and CDR2 from the germline V gene are SNHLY and FYNNEI. With V trimmed by 5 bases and J by 6 bases, 11 bases remained unmatched. The CDR3 spans 15 residues.

The chain has TRBV5-8 and TRBJ2-7; D might be TRBD2 (6 bases). The CDR3 length is 14 residues. Trimming cost V 4 bases and J 4 bases, with 15 bases left between them. Germline CDR1 SGHTS, CDR2 YDEGEE. CDR3 DNA: TGTGCCAGCAGCAACGGGACGCGGGATTACGAGCAGTACTTC. Its protein is CASSNGTRDYEQYF. The whole variable domain, filled in from reference TRBV5-8 and TRBJ2-7, reads EAGVTQSPTHLIKTRGQQATLRCSPISGHTSVYWYQQALGLGLQFLLWYDEGEERNRGNFPPRFSGRQFPNYSSELNVNALELEDSALYLCASSNGTRDYEQYFGPGTRLTVT.

The J gene is TRBJ2-1, the V gene TRBV7-2; D may be TRBD1 (6 bases). CDR1 and CDR2 (germline): SGHTA, FQGNSA. V was trimmed by 10 bases and J by 10 bases, leaving 14 bases between them. The CDR3 is 11 amino acids. The CDR3 nucleotides are TGTGCCACCGCCCGAACAGGGGAGCAGTTCTTC. Its translation is CATARTGEQFF.

The rearrangement joins TRBV3-1 (or the pseudogene TRBV3-2) to TRBJ2-7, with TRBD2 matching 10 bases. After removal of 7 bases from V and 2 bases from J, the junction contained 5 bases not matched to a gene. The CDR3 spans 14 residues. CDR1 is LGHDT, CDR2 YNNKEL, per germline (reference sequence). The CDR3 sequence is CASTSTSGAYEQYF. CDR3 coding DNA: TGTGCCAGCACCAGCACTAGCGGGGCCTACGAGCAGTACTTC.

The chain recombines TRBV10-3 with TRBJ1-6; TRBD1 matches at 8 bases. CDR3 size: 15 residues. In germline, CDR1 is ENHRY, CDR2 SYGVKD. V was clipped by 2 bases and J by 10 bases; unmatched bases: 7. CDR3 in DNA: TGTGCCATCAGTGAGAGACAGGGGAATGGATCACCCCTCCACTTT. It codes for CAISERQGNGSPLHF.

The chain carries TRBV9 and TRBJ1-6; no firm D call. Germline V lookup: CDR1 SGDLS, CDR2 YYNGEE. Trimming cost V 4 bases and J 0 bases, with 11 bases left between them. This CDR3 is 16 amino acids long. The CDR3 bases are TGTGCCAGCAGCCCCTCCCCGGGCTCCTATAATTCACCCCTCCACTTT. It specifies CASSPSPGSYNSPLHF.

V usage is TRBV10-2 and J usage is TRBJ1-4, with a weak D call TRBD1 (6 bases). V gave up 3 bases and J gave up 4 bases, with 12 bases separating them. The CDR3 is 15 amino acids. Germline assignment: CDR1 WSHSY and CDR2 SAAADI. CDR3 nucleotide sequence: TGCGCCAGCAGTGACCCAATGGACAGTAATGAAAAACTGTTTTTT. Amino acids: CASSDPMDSNEKLFF.

In nucleotides, the CDR3 is TGTGCCAGCAGCCAGGTATTAAGGGACAGGAACGAGCAGTACTTC. Its translation: CASSQVLRDRNEQYF. The V and J genes are TRBV14 and TRBJ2-7; 8 nucleotides line up with TRBD1. In germline, CDR1 is SGHDN, CDR2 FVKESK. This CDR3 spans 15 amino acids. J was trimmed by 5 bases and V by 3 bases; bases with no gene match: 9.

The chain employs TRBV6-5 and TRBJ2-1; the D gene is possibly TRBD2 (6 bases). The CDR3 contains 15 residues. Germline CDR1 reads MNHEY; CDR2 reads SVGAGI. The ends were cut back, 6 bases at V and 5 bases at J, with 17 bases in the middle. The CDR3, as DNA: TGTGCCAGCAGACACCCGGGACTGGAAAACAATGAGCAGTTCTTC. Encoded protein: CASRHPGLENNEQFF.

The CDR3 reads CASSPLGQSGNTIYF. Written as DNA, the CDR3 is TGTGCCAGCTCACCACTTGGCCAGTCTGGAAACACCATATATTTT. V is TRBV18 and J is TRBJ1-3; D not resolved. Trimming shortened V by 1 base and J by 1 base, and 8 bases separated the two germline ends. Germline V gene data show CDR1 as KGHSH and CDR2 as LQKENI. The CDR3 sequence is 15 residues long.

This clone was seen more than once but under ten times. The genes are TRBV6-5 and TRBJ1-5; possibly TRBD1 for D (5 bases). V lost 6 bases and J 0 bases, leaving 12 bases between the germline ends. This CDR3 spans 15 amino acids. The V gene's germline CDR1 is MNHEY and CDR2 SVGAGI. Here the CDR3 reads CASRNGGGSNQPQHF. The CDR3 DNA follows: TGTGCCAGCAGGAACGGGGGGGGTAGCAATCAGCCCCAGCATTTT.

V is TRBV24-1 and J is TRBJ2-5; TRBD2 might be the D (5 bases). This CDR3 region has 15 residues. The germline V and J ends were trimmed by 3 bases and 2 bases, with 12 bases remaining between them. Germline V gives CDR1 KGHDR, CDR2 SFDVKD. CDR3 sequence reads: CATSDKNGIQETQYF. CDR3 nucleotide sequence: TGTGCCACCAGTGATAAAAACGGGATTCAAGAGACCCAGTACTTC.

V is TRBV5-4 and J is TRBJ1-1; maybe TRBD1 (6 bases). CDR3 length: 15 residues. V lost 2 bases to trimming and J lost 1 base, with 12 bases between them. Germline assignment: CDR1 SGHNT and CDR2 YYREEE (reference sequence). The DNA of the CDR3 is TGTGCCAGCAGCTTTTACAGGGACGCGAACACTGAAGCTTTCTTT. It codes for CASSFYRDANTEAFF.

The chain has TRBV6-5 and TRBJ1-2; D remains unclear. The CDR3 has 14 amino acids. The germline V gene encodes CDR1 MNHEY and CDR2 SVGAGI. V was trimmed by 0 bases and J by 1 base, leaving 6 bases between them. In nucleotides, the CDR3 is TGTGCCAGCAGTTACTCCCGGGTTAACTATGGCTACACCTTC. It specifies CASSYSRVNYGYTF.

This clone was seen only a few times. V usage is TRBV11-2 and J usage is TRBJ2-2; 8 nucleotides match TRBD2. The germline V gene encodes CDR1 SGHAT and CDR2 FQNNGV. V lost 2 bases and J lost 4; bases outside the gene matches: 3. This CDR3 has 15 amino acids. CDR3 region: CASSLRSGGTGELFF. CDR3 nucleotide sequence: TGTGCCAGCAGCTTAAGGAGCGGGGGCACCGGGGAGCTGTTTTTT.

The chain combines TRBV5-1 with TRBJ2-1; 7 nucleotides agree with TRBD1. This CDR3 has 15 residues. The V gene's germline CDR1 is SGHRS and CDR2 YFSETQ. V lost 4 bases to trimming and J lost 1 base; unmatched junction nucleotides: 5. CDR3 DNA: TGCGCCAGCAGCCGTGAACAGGGGTCCTACAATGAGCAGTTCTTC. It translates to CASSREQGSYNEQFF.

Turning to this clone: Other DNA sequences in the same sample also yield this CDR3. This chain uses TRBV7-3 with TRBJ2-7, with TRBD1 as a possible D gene (5 bases). This CDR3 region has 13 residues. Germline lookup yields CDR1 SGHTA and CDR2 FQGTGA. Trimming took 5 bases from V and 4 from J, leaving 12 bases between them. The DNA of the CDR3 is TGTGCCAGCAGCCTCAACCCAGGGTACGAGCAGTACTTC. This translates into CASSLNPGYEQYF.

The V call is TRBV29-1, the J call TRBJ2-7; a possible D gene is TRBD1 (6 bases). The V end was cut by 4 bases, the J end by 0 bases, with 13 bases between. Germline CDR1 and CDR2: SQVTM and ANQGSEA. CDR3 length equals 14 residues. The CDR3 protein is CSVAERDNSYEQYF. The DNA for the CDR3 is TGCAGCGTTGCCGAACGGGACAACTCCTACGAGCAGTACTTC.

The chain has TRBV4-3 and TRBJ2-3; 11 nucleotides agree with TRBD2. The junction had 3 bases not matched to a gene; V was cut back by 0 bases and J by 1 base. This CDR3 comprises 17 residues. Germline V gene data show CDR1 as LGHNA and CDR2 as YSLEER. As DNA, the CDR3 is TGCGCCAGCAGCCAAGATTCGACTAGCGGGGGCACAGATACGCAGTATTTT. It is translated as CASSQDSTSGGTDTQYF.

The chain recombines TRBV5-6 with TRBJ2-5; D is perhaps TRBD1 (5 bases). CDR3 length: 14 amino acids. Trimming stripped 2 bases from V and 1 base from J, with 9 bases between. The germline V gene has CDR1 SGHDT and CDR2 YYEEEE. Here the CDR3 reads CASSLGDFQETQYF. Here the CDR3 DNA reads TGTGCCAGCAGCTTAGGGGATTTCCAAGAGACCCAGTACTTC.

The chain carries TRBV27 and TRBJ2-7; TRBD2 matches at 8 bases. The V gene end was trimmed by 2 bases and the J gene end by 6 bases; junction bases not matched to a gene: 6. The CDR3 runs to 14 residues. Germline V lookup: CDR1 MNHEY, CDR2 SMNVEV (reference sequence). The CDR3 is CASSLAGGTGEQYF. The CDR3 nucleotides are TGTGCCAGCAGTTTAGCGGGGGGCACGGGCGAGCAGTACTTC.

V and J are TRBV4-1 and TRBJ1-1; tentatively, D is TRBD1 (5 bases). The CDR3 has 11 residues. CDR1 and CDR2 (germline): MGHRA, YSYEKL. V lost 11 bases and J 5 bases, leaving 12 bases between the germline ends. CDR3 sequence (DNA): TGCGCCTCCCTGGGGGGGACTGAAGCTTTCTTT. It specifies CASLGGTEAFF.

This clone was observed once. This sequence joins TRBV10-3 and TRBJ2-7; no reliable D call. With 3 bases removed from V and 0 bases from J, the gap between germline ends came to 9 bases. The CDR3 loop spans 14 amino acids. Per the germline V gene, CDR1 is ENHRY and CDR2 is SYGVKD. CDR3 nucleotides: TGTGCCATCAGTGACGCGGCGAGCTCCTACGAGCAGTACTTC. Its translation is CAISDAASSYEQYF.